A single sample gave rise to the 31 T cell receptor beta chains below, sequenced in a study of T cells expressing NK-cell markers. From the 5' RACE reads, TCRdb lists one entry per CDR3 protein and no DNA. The sample's table shows some 110,000 distinct CDR3 sequences. Sequencing input: blood T cells: a sorted CD56 or NKG2C T cell subset, CD4+ or CD8+ T cells, or bulk PBMC T cells (not recorded which). These receptors were collected from a woman aged 18 to 75 in good health.

The V gene is TRBV6-2 or TRBV6-3, the J gene TRBJ2-3; TCRdb's D call of TRBD2 is untestable without DNA. From germline, CDR1 is MNHEY and CDR2 SVGEGT. CDR3 length: 17 residues. This CDR3 is CASSYSETSGGLDTQYF.

The chain employs TRBV6-4 and TRBJ2-2. This CDR3 comprises 15 residues. Germline V gene lookup returns CDR1 MRHNA and CDR2 SNTAGT. The CDR3 loop reads CASSDSRASSGELFF.

The rearrangement joins TRBV12-3 or TRBV12-4 to TRBJ2-7. This CDR3 is built from 12 residues. CDR3 sequence reads: CASSPVGYEQYF.

The gene calls are TRBV11-1 and TRBJ2-5; without DNA, the TCRdb call of TRBD1 cannot be checked. Germline CDR1 SGHAT, CDR2 FQDESV (reference sequence). CDR3 length: 18 residues. CDR3 amino acids: CASSSYLGQGVYQETQYF. Full variable domain (remainder filled in from reference TRBV11-1 and TRBJ2-5): EAEVAQSPRYKITEKSQAVAFWCDPISGHATLYWYRQILGQGPELLVQFQDESVVDDSQLPKDRFSAERLKGVDSTLKIQPAELGDSAMYLCASSSYLGQGVYQETQYFGPGTRLLVL.

The gene calls are TRBV12-3 or TRBV12-4 and TRBJ1-2. The CDR3 is 11 amino acids. CDR3 amino acids: CASSYESGYTF.

V gene TRBV7-8 combines with J gene TRBJ2-7. This CDR3 contains 16 residues. The germline CDR1 and CDR2 sequences are SGHVS and FQNEAQ. CDR3 loop: CASSLGSSGSSYEQYF.

V gene TRBV27 combines with J gene TRBJ1-2; TCRdb's D call of TRBD1 is untestable without DNA. Germline V gene lookup returns CDR1 MNHEY and CDR2 SMNVEV (reference sequence). This CDR3 spans 16 amino acids. This chain's CDR3 is CASSSTPDRGLDGYTF.

The chain recombines TRBV7-2 with TRBJ2-2; TCRdb reports TRBD2, a call that lacks DNA to check it against. This CDR3 comprises 15 residues. Germline CDR1 SGHTA, CDR2 FQGNSA. The CDR3 protein is CASSLLPSNTGELFF.

This CDR3 reads CASSSWVAGGETQYF. The rearrangement links TRBV7-2 to TRBJ2-5; TCRdb outputs TRBD1, but without DNA this stays unchecked. The CDR3 has 15 amino acids. The germline CDR1 and CDR2 sequences are SGHTA and FQGNSA.

The chain has TRBV27 and TRBJ2-7; TCRdb's D gene call, TRBD1, goes unchecked for lack of DNA. CDR1 and CDR2 (germline): MNHEY, SMNVEV (reference sequence). The CDR3 sequence is 13 residues long. CDR3 loop: CASGAGDSYEQYF.

The rearrangement links TRBV27 to TRBJ2-3; there is no DNA to check the TCRdb D call of TRBD1. CDR3 length equals 15 residues. The germline V gene encodes CDR1 MNHEY and CDR2 SMNVEV (reference sequence). The CDR3 sequence is CASSFSQGGADTQYF.

The rearrangement links TRBV10-3 to TRBJ1-4. The germline V gene encodes CDR1 ENHRY and CDR2 SYGVKD. This CDR3 is built from 12 residues. Here the CDR3 reads CAISDPQEKLFF.

V is TRBV7-3 and J is TRBJ2-1. The CDR3 totals 15 residues. Germline V gene lookup returns CDR1 SGHTA and CDR2 FQGTGA. The CDR3 reads CASSFTGSSYNEQFF.

The chain joins TRBV27 to TRBJ2-5; TCRdb reports TRBD1, a call that lacks DNA to check it against. Germline CDR1 and CDR2: MNHEY and SMNVEV (reference sequence). CDR3 length: 15 residues. CDR3 residues: CASSATGIREETQYF.

This rearrangement joins TRBV7-9 to TRBJ2-1; the TCRdb call, TRBD2, lacks DNA for checking. CDR1 SEHNR and CDR2 FQNEAQ come from the germline V gene (reference sequence). This CDR3 is 14 amino acids long. The CDR3 spells CASSPPAGDNEQFF.

V and J are TRBV20-1 and TRBJ2-1; TCRdb's D call of TRBD2 is untestable without DNA. This CDR3 contains 15 residues. In germline, CDR1 is DFQATT, CDR2 SNEGSKA (reference sequence). CDR3: CSATLTSGAYNEQFF.

The rearrangement links TRBV29-1 to TRBJ2-7. The CDR3 runs to 14 residues. The germline V gene has CDR1 SQVTM and CDR2 ANQGSEA. The CDR3: CSVVGSGISYEQYF.

This rearrangement joins TRBV19 to TRBJ2-5; TCRdb gives TRBD2 as the D gene, but with no DNA this cannot be confirmed. There are 13 residues in the CDR3. Germline values: CDR1 LNHDA, CDR2 SQIVND (reference sequence). CDR3 region: CASSLAGVETQYF.

CDR3 protein: CASSYGANTGELFF. This chain links TRBV6-5 with TRBJ2-2. The CDR3 has 14 amino acids. The germline V gene has CDR1 MNHEY and CDR2 SVGAGI.

The gene calls are TRBV20-1 and TRBJ2-1; TCRdb gives TRBD1 as the D gene, but with no DNA this cannot be confirmed. This CDR3 has 13 amino acids. CDR1 DFQATT and CDR2 SNEGSKA come from the germline V gene (reference sequence). The CDR3 sequence: CSASLGGYNEQFF.

The CDR3: CASSWSAGTYEQYF. The gene calls are TRBV27 and TRBJ2-7; checking the TCRdb D call of TRBD2 is not possible without DNA. Looked up from germline, CDR1 is MNHEY and CDR2 is SMNVEV (reference sequence). This CDR3 comprises 14 residues.

The rearrangement joins TRBV3-1 to TRBJ2-1; TCRdb names TRBD2, which stays unverified in the absence of DNA. This CDR3 comprises 17 residues. Germline V CDR1 and CDR2: LGHDT, YNNKEL (reference sequence). The CDR3 region is CASSLFLLGGSYNEQFF.

The chain is built from TRBV20-1 and TRBJ1-1; TCRdb calls TRBD1, which cannot be checked without DNA. The germline gives CDR1 DFQATT, CDR2 SNEGSKA (reference sequence). This CDR3 region has 14 residues. This chain's CDR3 is CSASWGQGVPEAFF.

The chain combines TRBV2 with TRBJ2-3; the TRBD2 assignment by TCRdb is unverifiable without DNA. Germline-derived CDR1 and CDR2 are SNHLY and FYNNEI. The CDR3 extends over 15 amino acids. This CDR3 is CASSDRSSSLHTQYF.

The chain couples TRBV19 to TRBJ1-1. The germline V gene has CDR1 LNHDA and CDR2 SQIVND (reference sequence). There are 14 residues in the CDR3. CDR3 protein: CASNIGIAYTEAFF.

The CDR3 here is CASRLGAWDTQYF. J is TRBJ2-3 and V is TRBV27; no DNA is available, so the TRBD2 call from TCRdb remains unchecked. Germline V gene data show CDR1 as MNHEY and CDR2 as SMNVEV (reference sequence). The CDR3 is 13 amino acids.

The gene calls are TRBV5-1 and TRBJ2-7; TCRdb picks TRBD2, but there is no DNA to check that call. Germline V gene data show CDR1 as SGHRS and CDR2 as YFSETQ. This CDR3 is 14 amino acids long. CDR3 region: CASSLAGTSNEQYF.

The CDR3 is CASSVGASRTNEQFF. The V and J genes are TRBV9 and TRBJ2-1; TCRdb outputs TRBD2, but without DNA this stays unchecked. Germline-derived CDR1 and CDR2 are SGDLS and YYNGEE. The CDR3 consists of 15 residues.

The CDR3 loop reads CSVPGGQLMNTEAFF. The chain joins TRBV29-1 to TRBJ1-1; the TRBD1 assignment by TCRdb is unverifiable without DNA. CDR3 length equals 15 residues. Per the germline V gene, CDR1 is SQVTM and CDR2 is ANQGSEA.

The chain joins TRBV5-6 to TRBJ2-1; TCRdb gives TRBD1 as the D gene, but with no DNA this cannot be confirmed. The germline V gene has CDR1 SGHDT and CDR2 YYEEEE. The CDR3 is 13 amino acids. The CDR3: CASSFGDPGEQFF.

The chain couples TRBV20-1 to TRBJ1-4; TCRdb outputs TRBD1, but without DNA this stays unchecked. The CDR3 is 16 residues long. Germline V gene data show CDR1 as DFQATT and CDR2 as SNEGSKA (reference sequence). The CDR3 sequence: CSARGSPVRFNEKLFF.